The 23 T cell receptor beta chains below come from one sample, sequenced in a study of T cells after yellow fever vaccination. TCRdb processed the 5' RACE reads anew with MiXCR; each CDR3 protein has one entry. The repertoire holds hundreds of thousands of distinct CDR3 sequences, with 9.5% to 13% as singletons. Sample: PBMCs, taken on the day of the first yellow fever vaccination. The receptor source for this set is a man aged 18 to 35 who received the YFV17D yellow fever vaccine.

This clonotype was seen a handful of times. The chain is built from TRBV6-5 and TRBJ1-2; possible D gene TRBD1, 6 bases. Trimming shortened V by 3 bases and J by 8 bases, and 13 bases separated the two germline ends. This CDR3 spans 13 amino acids. Germline V gene data show CDR1 as MNHEY and CDR2 as SVGAGI. In DNA, the CDR3 is TGTGCCAGCAGTTATGGGGGCGCAGGCGGCTACACCTTC. This sequence encodes CASSYGGAGGYTF.

This clonotype was seen a handful of times. The chain has TRBV5-4 and TRBJ2-7; 9 bases align to TRBD1. V was pared by 2 bases and J by 5 bases, with 11 bases of the junction left unmatched. CDR1 is SGHNT, CDR2 YYREEE, per germline (reference sequence). The length of the CDR3 is 16 residues. CDR3 sequence reads: CASSFGGGQGIDEQYF. DNA for the CDR3: TGTGCCAGCAGCTTCGGAGGGGGACAGGGAATTGACGAGCAGTACTTC. The full variable domain, in which reference TRBV5-4 and TRBJ2-7 provide the parts outside the CDR3, is ETGVTQSPTHLIKTRGQQVTLRCSSQSGHNTVSWYQQALGQGPQFIFQYYREEENGRGNFPPRFSGLQFPNYSSELNVNALELDDSALYLCASSFGGGQGIDEQYFGPGTRLTVT.

This clonotype was seen many times. The chain uses TRBV10-3 and TRBJ2-3; 11 bases map to TRBD2. Trimming took 10 bases from V and 8 from J; bases not matched to a gene: 14. The CDR3 is made up of 15 amino acids. The germline gives CDR1 ENHRY, CDR2 SYGVKD. The chain's CDR3 is CASAPTSGGPSTQYF. CDR3 DNA: TGTGCCAGCGCCCCCACTAGCGGGGGACCCTCTACGCAGTATTTT.

This clonotype occurred a few times. This chain links TRBV5-6 with TRBJ2-5; D remains ambiguous. Trimming removed 2 bases at V and 5 bases at J, with 10 bases between. The CDR3 is made up of 13 amino acids. Germline V CDR1 and CDR2: SGHDT, YYEEEE. The CDR3 reads CASSFGFRETQYF. In DNA form, the CDR3 reads TGTGCCAGCAGCTTCGGGTTTAGGGAGACCCAGTACTTC.

This clonotype has only a few counts. The chain carries TRBV6-2 or TRBV6-3 and TRBJ2-7; D is undetermined. Germline V CDR1 and CDR2: MNHEY, SVGEGT. The CDR3 totals 15 residues. With 0 bases removed from V and 3 bases from J, the gap between germline ends came to 12 bases. The CDR3 sequence is CASSYSVVTGYEQYF. In DNA, the CDR3 is TGTGCCAGCAGTTACTCCGTGGTTACTGGCTACGAGCAGTACTTC.

The rearrangement uses TRBV5-1 and TRBJ2-1; 12 bases align to TRBD2. The J segment lost 1 base and the V segment lost 4 bases, leaving 6 bases of the junction unmatched. Germline V gene lookup returns CDR1 SGHRS and CDR2 YFSETQ. The CDR3 is 17 residues long. The CDR3 DNA follows: TGCGCCAGCAGCACCTTCCTAGCGGGGGGGTCCTACAATGAGCAGTTCTTC. It is translated as CASSTFLAGGSYNEQFF.

This clonotype was seen at least ten times. This rearrangement joins TRBV3-1 to TRBJ2-3; 10 bases match TRBD1. V trimming: 3 bases; J trimming: 5 bases; junction bases outside the gene matches: 8. Germline V gene data show CDR1 as LGHDT and CDR2 as YNNKEL (reference sequence). This CDR3 is 16 amino acids long. CDR3 DNA sequence: TGTGCCAGCAGCCATACCTGGGACAGGGGAGTAGATACGCAGTATTTT. It translates to CASSHTWDRGVDTQYF.

This clonotype was observed a few times. The chain recombines TRBV11-2 with TRBJ2-7; TRBD1 matches 10 bases. The CDR3 spans 16 residues. Germline V gene lookup returns CDR1 SGHAT and CDR2 FQNNGV. V shed 0 bases, J shed 3 bases, and the junction held 5 bases outside the gene matches. CDR3 DNA: TGTGCCAGCAGCTTAGATAGGACAGGGGGGATCTACGAGCAGTACTTC. Its protein product is CASSLDRTGGIYEQYF.

This clonotype has ten or more counts. V gene TRBV20-1 combines with J gene TRBJ2-1; 8 bases are a match to TRBD2. CDR3 length: 17 amino acids. In germline, CDR1 is DFQATT, CDR2 SNEGSKA (reference sequence). V lost 4 bases and J lost 4; bases outside the gene matches: 15. The CDR3, as DNA: TGCAGTGCTACCCAAGTGCGCGGGGGGCCCGGATACAATGAGCAGTTCTTC. The encoded protein is CSATQVRGGPGYNEQFF.

This clonotype was detected many times. The chain joins TRBV5-3 to TRBJ2-3; D tentatively fits TRBD1 or TRBD2 (6 bases each). TRBV5-3 is an ORF, and what it does is uncertain. Trimming shortened V by 8 bases and J by 5 bases, and 24 bases separated the two germline ends. CDR3 length equals 16 residues. In DNA, the CDR3 is TGTGCCAGCAATCGAGGGGGGAACCCACCACTAGATACGCAGTATTTT. It is translated as CASNRGGNPPLDTQYF.

This clonotype was seen more than once but under ten times. The chain couples TRBV4-2 to TRBJ2-5, with D uncertain. Trimming cost V 0 bases and J 10 bases, with 12 bases left between them. The CDR3 is 13 amino acids. The germline V gene encodes CDR1 LGHNA and CDR2 YNFKEQ. DNA for the CDR3: TGTGCCAGCAGCCAAGAATATGGGCGAGACCAGTACTTC. Translating gives CASSQEYGRDQYF.

This chain uses TRBV2 with TRBJ2-1, with D possibly being TRBD2 (6 bases). The CDR3 has 13 residues. CDR1 SNHLY and CDR2 FYNNEI come from the germline V gene. V lost 0 bases to trimming and J lost 10 bases, with 10 bases between them. The CDR3 here is CASSEAPGAEQFF. The CDR3 nucleotides read TGTGCCAGCAGTGAAGCGCCGGGAGCGGAGCAGTTCTTC.

V is TRBV4-2 and J is TRBJ2-1; D is tentatively TRBD1 or TRBD2 (6 bases each). The CDR3 consists of 13 residues. Germline CDR1 and CDR2: LGHNA and YNFKEQ. The V gene lost 3 bases and the J gene lost 10 bases, with 13 bases spanning the gap. This chain's CDR3 is CASSQRGAQEQFF. The DNA of the CDR3 is TGTGCCAGCAGCCAGAGGGGGGCACAAGAGCAGTTCTTC.

The V and J genes are TRBV7-2 and TRBJ1-2; 7 bases line up with TRBD1. The CDR3 has 11 amino acids. After removal of 5 bases from V and 13 bases from J, the junction contained 7 bases not matched to a gene. The V gene's germline CDR1 is SGHTA and CDR2 FQGNSA. The CDR3: CASSVDREFTF. CDR3 nucleotide sequence: TGTGCCAGCAGCGTAGACAGGGAATTCACCTTC.

The sample holds a few counts of this clonotype. The chain is built from TRBV7-6 and TRBJ2-3; no reliable D call. The CDR3 loop spans 14 amino acids. Trimming removed 7 bases at V and 4 bases at J, with 15 bases between. Germline CDR1 SGHVS, CDR2 FNYEAQ. CDR3 sequence reads: CASMSYQKADTQYF. The DNA of the CDR3 is TGTGCCAGCATGTCTTACCAGAAAGCAGATACGCAGTATTTT.

The gene calls are TRBV20-1 and TRBJ1-1, with a weak D call TRBD1 (5 bases). Trimming shortened V by 6 bases and J by 5 bases, and 16 bases separated the two germline ends. Germline V lookup: CDR1 DFQATT, CDR2 SNEGSKA (reference sequence). The CDR3 extends over 13 amino acids. The chain's CDR3 is CSARPTGYTEAFF. The CDR3 DNA is TGCAGTGCCCGGCCAACAGGATATACTGAAGCTTTCTTT.

This clonotype has more than one count but fewer than ten. The chain joins TRBV19 to TRBJ2-1; 7 nucleotides line up with TRBD1. J was trimmed by 6 bases and V by 6 bases; bases with no gene match: 11. The CDR3 loop spans 15 amino acids. Looked up from germline, CDR1 is LNHDA and CDR2 is SQIVND (reference sequence). The CDR3 bases are TGTGCCAGTAGGTCTGCCGGACAGGCCCCCAATGAGCAGTTCTTC. Amino acid sequence: CASRSAGQAPNEQFF.

In its sample, this clonotype was seen a few times. V gene TRBV5-4 combines with J gene TRBJ1-2, with D maybe TRBD1 (5 bases). CDR1 SGHNT and CDR2 YYREEE come from the germline V gene (reference sequence). The CDR3 length is 16 residues. The V end lost 4 bases, the J end lost 3 bases, and 19 bases lay between the germline ends. This CDR3 is CASSQGRGMLDYGYTF. CDR3 nucleotides: TGTGCCAGCAGCCAAGGACGGGGGATGTTAGACTATGGCTACACCTTC.

The CDR3 sequence: CASSLAAAYDYGYTF. The CDR3 coding sequence is TGTGCCAGCAGCTTAGCTGCCGCTTACGACTATGGCTACACCTTC. V usage is TRBV7-8 and J usage is TRBJ1-2; no reliable D call. The CDR3 has 15 residues. The germline CDR1 and CDR2 sequences are SGHVS and FQNEAQ. The V and J ends lost 0 bases and 3 bases respectively, with 11 bases between them.

This clonotype was counted a few times. The rearrangement uses TRBV7-9 and TRBJ2-6; D is perhaps TRBD2 (6 bases). V was clipped by 8 bases and J by 1 base, with 15 bases between them. The V gene's germline CDR1 is SEHNR and CDR2 FQNEAQ (reference sequence). The CDR3 sequence is 16 residues long. Here the CDR3 reads CASYSPGESGANVLTF. DNA for the CDR3: TGTGCCAGCTACTCGCCGGGGGAATCTGGGGCCAACGTCCTGACTTTC.

This clonotype was seen a handful of times. This sequence joins TRBV6-2 or TRBV6-3 and TRBJ1-2, with 7 bases lining up with TRBD1. CDR1 MNHEY and CDR2 SVGEGT come from the germline V gene. The CDR3 has 14 amino acids. Losses at the gene ends were 2 bases for V and 7 bases for J; bases not matched to a gene: 7. CDR3 sequence (DNA): TGTGCCAGCAGTTACGCCGACAGGGAAGGTGGCTACACCTTC. Its protein product is CASSYADREGGYTF.

This clonotype occurred many times. V is TRBV5-1 and J is TRBJ1-1; no clear D. The CDR3 is made up of 13 amino acids. Trimming pared 4 bases from V and 1 base from J, leaving 8 bases between. CDR1 and CDR2 (germline): SGHRS, YFSETQ. CDR3 amino acids: CASSAAENTEAFF. The CDR3 DNA reads as TGCGCCAGCAGCGCGGCGGAGAACACTGAAGCTTTCTTT.

The chain joins TRBV4-3 to TRBJ1-4; 10 nucleotides line up with TRBD1. Germline CDR1 and CDR2: LGHNA and YSLEER. The ends lost 3 bases at V and 10 bases at J; junction bases unmatched: 8. This CDR3 comprises 15 residues. Here the CDR3 reads CASSQTGGIGPKLFF. The CDR3 bases are TGCGCCAGCAGCCAGACAGGGGGCATCGGCCCAAAACTGTTTTTT.